This T cell receptor beta chain was observed in a study of blood T cell repertoires in COVID-19. As for the study in general: COVID-19 samples from acute and convalescent phases originated in the United States, Italy and Spain. PBMCs, B-cell-depleted T cells, or T cells provided the cDNA or gDNA that made up the material.

Trimming removed 6 bases from V and 7 bases from J, with 19 bases in between. Germline loops: CDR1 MNHNY, CDR2 SVGAGI (reference sequence). The CDR3 has 15 residues. Per the original data handling: The authors estimated nucleated cell counts from reference gene primer amplification. Repertoires were generated with immunoSEQ multiplex PCR, while TCRdb's copy carries only in-frame clones and drops some. V, J and clone size derive from that table, while D and trimming were established from the DNA sequence. The sample consists of 90,000 to 120,000 clones, around 90% of them appearing once. The chain joins TRBV6-6 to TRBJ2-1, with TRBD1 as a possible D gene (5 bases). The material sequenced was peripheral blood. The TCR comes from a man aged 40-55 years with active or convalescent COVID-19. This chain's CDR3 is CASRTSNQGRNEQFF. The DNA for the CDR3 is TGTGCCAGCAGAACCTCAAACCAGGGCAGGAATGAGCAGTTCTTC.